The clone carrying this T cell receptor (beta chain) was counted many times. Its antigen is unidentified. iRepertoire HTBI primers and Arm-PCR of CDR3 regions built TCR beta libraries. MiXCR, run by TCRdb on the multiplex PCR reads, gives a single entry per CDR3 protein. The table has roughly 500,000 distinct CDR3 sequences, approximately 13% seen once; the top ten hold 10%. The data originate from a study of regulatory T cells in long-lasting Graves disease. Notes on the study in general: Newly diagnosed Graves' patients exceeded persistent ones in TCR diversity.

Time point noted: newly diagnosed GD, antithyroid drugs for less than 3 months. RNA isolated from PBMCs was used to make the TCR library. Germline lookup yields CDR1 GTSNPN and CDR2 SVGIG (reference sequence). The CDR3 length is 16 residues. V shed 2 bases and J 7 bases; nucleotides not matched to a gene: 14. These data were also filed under a second study, of T cells in Graves' hyperthyroidism and ophthalmopathy. This second report adds: For ophthalmopathy, model prediction preceded onset by a median around 7 months.

This TCR was sampled from a young man with Graves disease. The chain is built from TRBV30 and TRBJ2-1, with TRBD2 identical over 7 bases. Sequencing was performed on peripheral blood mononuclear cells (PBMCs), taken at new diagnosis, from a patient treated with antithyroid drugs. The CDR3 DNA reads as TGTGCCTGGAGTCCCAACCCCCCTAGGGAGGGGAATGAGCAGTTCTTC. Amino acids: CAWSPNPPREGNEQFF.